Below, 4 T cell receptor beta chains from the same sample are listed, as sequenced in a study of T cell repertoires in cytomegalovirus infection. Via MiXCR, TCRdb re-called the reads, giving one row per CDR3 protein. The sample shows around 740,000 distinct CDR3 sequences, roughly 35% of them seen only once. Sequenced: PBMCs. These receptors came from a human donor in good health (CMV status not recorded). Some clones in this sample may be carry-over from other donors' samples.

This chain connects TRBV19 to TRBJ2-2; D gene ambiguous. The CDR3 spans 13 residues. Trimming removed 0 bases at V and 2 bases at J, with 1 base between. From germline, CDR1 is LNHDA and CDR2 SQIVND (reference sequence). CDR3 DNA: TGTGCCAGTAGTATAGACAACACCGGGGAGCTGTTTTTT. Its protein is CASSIDNTGELFF.

The table lists this clonotype with a few counts. The chain joins TRBV20-1 to TRBJ2-5; tentative D call: TRBD2 (5 bases). V lost 7 bases, J lost 0 bases, and 12 bases lay in between. The CDR3 consists of 13 residues. Germline assignment: CDR1 DFQATT and CDR2 SNEGSKA (reference sequence). The CDR3 DNA reads as TGCAGTGAAGCGAGGGCACACCAAGAGACCCAGTACTTC. Translated: CSEARAHQETQYF.

This chain joins TRBV28 and TRBJ2-1; TRBD2 aligns across 8 bases. V lost 6 bases, J lost 5 bases, and 9 bases stayed unmatched. The germline gives CDR1 MDHEN, CDR2 SYDVKM. The length of the CDR3 is 15 residues. CDR3: CASSRTSGEHNEQFF. The CDR3, as DNA: TGTGCCAGCAGCCGAACTAGCGGAGAGCACAATGAGCAGTTCTTC.

Comment on this clonotype: A read error may explain this, as a much larger clone is one base away. The V gene is TRBV29-1, the J gene TRBJ2-7, with D unclear. The V gene's germline CDR1 is SQVTM and CDR2 ANQGSEA. The ends were cut back, 6 bases at V and 1 base at J, with 7 bases in the middle. The CDR3 runs to 11 residues. CDR3 sequence reads: CSVFGSYEQYF. The CDR3 DNA follows: TGCAGCGTGTTTGGTTCCTACGAGCAGTACTTC.